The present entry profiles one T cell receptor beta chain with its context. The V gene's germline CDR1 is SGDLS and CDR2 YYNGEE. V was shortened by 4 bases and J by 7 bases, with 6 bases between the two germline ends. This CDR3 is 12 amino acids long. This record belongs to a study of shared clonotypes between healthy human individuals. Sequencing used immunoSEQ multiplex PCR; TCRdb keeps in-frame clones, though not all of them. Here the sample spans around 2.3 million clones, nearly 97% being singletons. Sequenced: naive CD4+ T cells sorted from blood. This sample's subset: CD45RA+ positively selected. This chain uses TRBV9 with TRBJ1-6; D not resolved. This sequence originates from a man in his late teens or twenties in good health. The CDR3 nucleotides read TGTGCCAGCAGCCCGAACAATTCACCCCTCCACTTT. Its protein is CASSPNNSPLHF.